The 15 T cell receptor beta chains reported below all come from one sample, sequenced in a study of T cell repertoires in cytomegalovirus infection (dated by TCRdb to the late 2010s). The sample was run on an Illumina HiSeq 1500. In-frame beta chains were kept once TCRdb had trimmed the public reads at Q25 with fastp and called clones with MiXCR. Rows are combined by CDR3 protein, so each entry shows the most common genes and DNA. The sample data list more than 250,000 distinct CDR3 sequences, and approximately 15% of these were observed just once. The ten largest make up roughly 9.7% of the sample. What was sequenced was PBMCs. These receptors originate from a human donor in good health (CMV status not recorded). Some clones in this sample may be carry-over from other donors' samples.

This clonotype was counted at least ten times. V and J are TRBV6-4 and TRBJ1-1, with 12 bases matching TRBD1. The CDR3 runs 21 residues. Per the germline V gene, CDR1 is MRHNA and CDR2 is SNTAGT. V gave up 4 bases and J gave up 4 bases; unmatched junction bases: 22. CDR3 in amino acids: CASSGIRLTGTGGRLVTEAFF. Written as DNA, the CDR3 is TGTGCCAGCAGTGGCATCAGATTGACCGGGACAGGGGGCAGGTTGGTCACTGAAGCTTTCTTT.

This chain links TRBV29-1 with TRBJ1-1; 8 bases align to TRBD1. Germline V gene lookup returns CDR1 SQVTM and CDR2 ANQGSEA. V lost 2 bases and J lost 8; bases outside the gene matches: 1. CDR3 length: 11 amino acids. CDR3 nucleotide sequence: TGCAGCGTTGAAACAGGGGGAGAAGCTTTCTTT. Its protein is CSVETGGEAFF.

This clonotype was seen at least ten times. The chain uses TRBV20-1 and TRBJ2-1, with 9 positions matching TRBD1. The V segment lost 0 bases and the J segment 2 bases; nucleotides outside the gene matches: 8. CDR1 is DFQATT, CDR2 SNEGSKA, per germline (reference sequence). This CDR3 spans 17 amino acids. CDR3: CSARDTTGTGTYNEQFF. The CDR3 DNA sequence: TGCAGTGCTAGAGACACTACCGGGACAGGGACCTACAATGAGCAGTTCTTC.

The CDR3 region is CASSLAAVYGYTF. In nucleotides, the CDR3 is TGCGCCAGCAGCTTGGCGGCGGTCTATGGCTACACCTTC. J is TRBJ1-2 and V is TRBV5-1; D remains ambiguous. Trimming shortened V by 0 bases and J by 4 bases, and 7 bases separated the two germline ends. The CDR3 spans 13 residues. Germline V lookup: CDR1 SGHRS, CDR2 YFSETQ.

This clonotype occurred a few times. DNA of the CDR3: TGTGCCAGCAGACTACTAGAGAATGAGCAGTTCTTC. Amino acid sequence: CASRLLENEQFF. The rearrangement uses TRBV6-2 or TRBV6-3 and TRBJ2-1; weak D call: TRBD2 (5 bases). The V gene lost 6 bases and the J gene lost 7 bases, with 10 bases spanning the gap. The CDR3 spans 12 residues. Germline-derived CDR1 and CDR2 are MNHEY and SVGEGT.

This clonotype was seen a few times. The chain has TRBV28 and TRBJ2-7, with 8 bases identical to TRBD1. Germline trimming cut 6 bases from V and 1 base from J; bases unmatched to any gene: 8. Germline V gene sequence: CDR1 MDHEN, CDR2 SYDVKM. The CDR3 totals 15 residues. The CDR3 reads CASSSQGQASYEQYF. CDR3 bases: TGTGCCAGCAGCTCCCAGGGACAGGCTTCCTACGAGCAGTACTTC.

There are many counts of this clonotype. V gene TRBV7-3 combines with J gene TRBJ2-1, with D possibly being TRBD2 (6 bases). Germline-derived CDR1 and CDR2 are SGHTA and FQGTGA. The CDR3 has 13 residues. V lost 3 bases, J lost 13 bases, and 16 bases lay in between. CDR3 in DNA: TGTGCCAGCAGCTTGACCGGGTGGAGGGATCAGTTCTTC. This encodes CASSLTGWRDQFF.

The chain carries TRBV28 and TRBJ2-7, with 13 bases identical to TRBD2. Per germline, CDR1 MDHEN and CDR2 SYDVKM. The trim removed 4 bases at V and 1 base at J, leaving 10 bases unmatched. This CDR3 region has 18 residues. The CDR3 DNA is TGTGCCAGCAGTTCGGGAGTTCTGGGACTAGCGGGATCCTACGAGCAGTACTTC. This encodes CASSSGVLGLAGSYEQYF.

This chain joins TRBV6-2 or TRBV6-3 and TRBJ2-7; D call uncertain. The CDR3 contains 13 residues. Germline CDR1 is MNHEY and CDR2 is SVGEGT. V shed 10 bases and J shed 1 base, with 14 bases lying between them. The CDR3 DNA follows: TGTGCCACGATCTCCGTGCAGTCCTACGAGCAGTACTTC. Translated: CATISVQSYEQYF.

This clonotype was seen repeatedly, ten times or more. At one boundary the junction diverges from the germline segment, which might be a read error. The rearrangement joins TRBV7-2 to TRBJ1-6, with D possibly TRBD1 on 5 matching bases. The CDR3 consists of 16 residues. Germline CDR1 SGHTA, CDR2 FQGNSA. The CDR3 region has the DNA TGTGCCAGCAGCTTAGAGGGGTTACAGTATAGTTCACCCCTCCACTTT. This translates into CASSLEGLQYSSPLHF.

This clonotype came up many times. The CDR3 protein is CASSYSTPPTDTQYF. The CDR3 DNA follows: TGTGCCAGCAGTTACTCGACCCCACCCACAGATACGCAGTATTTT. V usage is TRBV6-5 and J usage is TRBJ2-3; D unclear. CDR3 length equals 15 residues. V shed 0 bases and J shed 2 bases, with 9 bases lying between them. Germline V gene data show CDR1 as MNHEY and CDR2 as SVGAGI.

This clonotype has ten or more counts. The CDR3 DNA is TGTGCCAGTAACCAGGGCTCCCACTACGAGCAGTACTTC. Translating gives CASNQGSHYEQYF. V is TRBV28 and J is TRBJ2-7, with D perhaps TRBD1 (5 bases). CDR3 length equals 13 residues. The germline gives CDR1 MDHEN, CDR2 SYDVKM. Trimming shortened V by 9 bases and J by 3 bases, and 15 bases separated the two germline ends.

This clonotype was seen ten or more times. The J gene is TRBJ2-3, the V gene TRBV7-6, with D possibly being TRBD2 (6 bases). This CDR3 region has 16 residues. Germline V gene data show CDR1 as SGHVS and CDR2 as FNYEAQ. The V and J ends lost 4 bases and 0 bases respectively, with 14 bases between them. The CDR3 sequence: CASSYAGGVSTDTQYF. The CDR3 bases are TGTGCCAGCAGCTACGCCGGGGGAGTTAGCACAGATACGCAGTATTTT. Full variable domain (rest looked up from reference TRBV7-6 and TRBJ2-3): GAGVSQSPRYKVTKRGQDVALRCDPISGHVSLYWYRQALGQGPEFLTYFNYEAQQDKSGLPNDRFSAERPEGSISTLTIQRTEQRDSAMYRCASSYAGGVSTDTQYFGPGTRLTVL.

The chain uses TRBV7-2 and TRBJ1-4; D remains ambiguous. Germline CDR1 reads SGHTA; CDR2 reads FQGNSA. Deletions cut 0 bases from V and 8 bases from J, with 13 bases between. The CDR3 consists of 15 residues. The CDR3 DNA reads TGTGCCAGCAGCTTAGCCGGCGTGCTTAAAGAAAAACTGTTTTTT. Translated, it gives CASSLAGVLKEKLFF.

DNA of the CDR3: TGTGCCAGCAGTACCAGGGGAAGTACGCAGTATTTT. This gives the protein CASSTRGSTQYF. J is TRBJ2-3 and V is TRBV28, with a tentative D call TRBD1 (6 bases). V was shortened by 5 bases and J by 8 bases, with 11 bases between the two germline ends. This CDR3 spans 12 amino acids. Germline V CDR1 and CDR2: MDHEN, SYDVKM.